These 19 T cell receptor beta chains share one sample of origin, sequenced in a study of CD4 T cells in relation to SARS-CoV-2 and coronaviruses. Their specific antigens are unknown. Sequencing was performed with immunoSEQ multiplex PCR; in TCRdb, only in-frame clones are kept and a portion is missing. The table shows about 41,000 clones, with less than 85% occurring only once. Sequenced: naive CD4+ T cells from PBMCs, cultured in vitro. The subset: naive CD4+ T cells isolated by negative enrichment. These TCRs come from an adult with COVID-19.

The rearrangement uses TRBV10-3 and TRBJ2-7; D is perhaps TRBD1 (5 bases). There are 18 residues in the CDR3. V lost 4 bases, J lost 4 bases, and 26 bases lay in between. Germline-derived CDR1 and CDR2 are ENHRY and SYGVKD. CDR3 residues: CAISGDSLIGGVVYEQYF. CDR3 DNA sequence: TGTGCCATCAGTGGTGACAGCCTTATAGGCGGTGTAGTTTACGAGCAGTACTTC.

The V gene is TRBV6-5, the J gene TRBJ1-2; a weak D match, TRBD1 (5 bases). The ends were cut back, 6 bases at V and 4 bases at J, with 18 bases in the middle. The germline V gene has CDR1 MNHEY and CDR2 SVGAGI. The CDR3 totals 15 residues. CDR3 amino acids: CASRSSGSGGYGYTF. In DNA form, the CDR3 reads TGTGCCAGCAGATCAAGCGGATCGGGGGGCTATGGCTACACCTTC.

The chain links TRBV20-1 to TRBJ2-3; TRBD2 might be the D (5 bases). The CDR3 spans 11 residues. Germline-derived CDR1 and CDR2 are DFQATT and SNEGSKA (reference sequence). Here the CDR3 reads CSLGLTDTQYF. The CDR3 coding sequence is TGCAGCCTAGGACTCACAGATACGCAGTATTTT.

The chain employs TRBV7-2 and TRBJ2-4, with 9 bases that match TRBD2. Germline trimming cut 2 bases from V and 0 bases from J; bases unmatched to any gene: 8. CDR1 and CDR2 (germline): SGHTA, FQGNSA. The CDR3 is 18 amino acids. CDR3 residues: CASSLSGLREGAKNIQYF. The CDR3 nucleotides are TGTGCCAGCAGCTTAAGTGGGTTGCGGGAGGGAGCCAAAAACATTCAGTACTTC.

The chain has TRBV28 and TRBJ1-2; no clear D. Trimming left V 11 bases short and J 4 bases short, with 14 bases between. The CDR3 totals 12 residues. Germline values: CDR1 MDHEN, CDR2 SYDVKM. The chain's CDR3 is CAVSPRSYGYTF. Here the CDR3 DNA reads TGTGCCGTGAGTCCCCGGTCCTATGGCTACACCTTC.

This chain links TRBV3-1 (or the pseudogene TRBV3-2) with TRBJ2-3; no clear D gene. Germline V gives CDR1 LGHDT, CDR2 YNNKEL (reference sequence). V lost 5 bases, J lost 2 bases, and 11 bases lay in between. This CDR3 comprises 14 residues. The CDR3 is CASSVSATTDTQYF. The CDR3 region has the DNA TGTGCCAGCAGCGTTTCGGCGACCACAGATACGCAGTATTTT.

This sequence joins TRBV6-5 and TRBJ2-7, with 11 bases aligning to TRBD1. V shed 6 bases, J shed 3 bases, and the junction held 7 bases outside the gene matches. Germline V gives CDR1 MNHEY, CDR2 SVGAGI. The CDR3 has 15 amino acids. This CDR3 is CASSPPGTGGYEQYF. CDR3 DNA sequence: TGTGCCAGCAGCCCCCCCGGGACAGGGGGCTACGAGCAGTACTTC.

This rearrangement joins TRBV9 to TRBJ2-1; TRBD2 aligns across 10 bases. The CDR3 sequence is 16 residues long. After removal of 4 bases from V and 1 base from J, the junction contained 5 bases not matched to a gene. The germline V gene has CDR1 SGDLS and CDR2 YYNGEE. CDR3 nucleotides: TGTGCCAGCAGCCCTCCTAGCGGGAGATCCTACAATGAGCAGTTCTTC. It yields the protein CASSPPSGRSYNEQFF.

This chain connects TRBV6-4 to TRBJ2-3; 11 bases are shared with TRBD2. J gave up 4 bases and V 0 bases, and 0 bases lay outside the gene matches. CDR1 and CDR2 from the germline V gene are MRHNA and SNTAGT. CDR3 length: 15 amino acids. The CDR3, as DNA: TGTGCCAGCAGTGACTCACTAGCGGGAGCAGATACGCAGTATTTT. Translating gives CASSDSLAGADTQYF.

This chain uses TRBV4-1 with TRBJ2-1, with TRBD2 matching over 10 bases. CDR1 and CDR2 (germline): MGHRA, YSYEKL. Trimming took 4 bases from V and 4 from J; bases not matched to a gene: 13. CDR3 length equals 18 residues. CDR3 nucleotide sequence: TGCGCCAGCAGCCCCCGATTTGGGCTAGCGGGAGTATACAATGAGCAGTTCTTC. It translates to CASSPRFGLAGVYNEQFF.

The chain combines TRBV4-1 with TRBJ2-1; possible D gene TRBD2, 7 bases. The CDR3 length is 16 residues. Trimming stripped 0 bases from V and 1 base from J, with 10 bases between. Germline V gene lookup returns CDR1 MGHRA and CDR2 YSYEKL. The CDR3 is CASSQDEGGSYNEQFF. The CDR3 DNA follows: TGCGCCAGCAGCCAAGATGAGGGGGGGTCCTACAATGAGCAGTTCTTC.

The chain has TRBV9 and TRBJ2-7; D is ambiguous. There are 11 residues in the CDR3. V was shortened by 2 bases and J by 3 bases, with 3 bases between the two germline ends. In germline, CDR1 is SGDLS, CDR2 YYNGEE. CDR3 sequence reads: CASSVVYEQYF. The DNA for the CDR3 is TGTGCCAGCAGCGTGGTCTACGAGCAGTACTTC.

Here the CDR3 DNA reads TGTGCCAGCAGCTCTAGGACTAGCGGGGTGGAGACCCAGTACTTC. Its protein is CASSSRTSGVETQYF. V is TRBV5-6 and J is TRBJ2-5, with 12 bases lining up with TRBD2. V trimming: 3 bases; J trimming: 5 bases; junction bases outside the gene matches: 5. Germline CDR1 SGHDT, CDR2 YYEEEE. The CDR3 is 15 amino acids. The full variable domain, its missing parts supplied by reference TRBV5-6 and TRBJ2-5, is DAGVTQSPTHLIKTRGQQVTLRCSPKSGHDTVSWYQQALGQGPQFIFQYYEEEERQRGNFPDRFSGHQFPNYSSELNVNALLLGDSALYLCASSSRTSGVETQYFGPGTRLLVL.

The chain combines TRBV9 with TRBJ2-7; D is undetermined. The CDR3 is made up of 14 amino acids. Per germline, CDR1 SGDLS and CDR2 YYNGEE. The V gene lost 0 bases and the J gene lost 2 bases, with 9 bases spanning the gap. CDR3 loop: CASSVEDPPYEQYF. The CDR3 DNA sequence: TGTGCCAGCAGCGTAGAGGACCCCCCCTACGAGCAGTACTTC.

The chain links TRBV7-9 to TRBJ2-2; 8 bases fit TRBD1. This CDR3 comprises 17 residues. The V and J ends lost 2 bases and 7 bases, in that order; junction bases with no gene match: 12. Germline lookup yields CDR1 SEHNR and CDR2 FQNEAQ (reference sequence). CDR3 region: CASSLHGAPGGYGELFF. In nucleotides, the CDR3 is TGTGCCAGCAGCTTACACGGGGCCCCAGGGGGCTACGGGGAGCTGTTTTTT.

The chain couples TRBV27 to TRBJ2-5; the D gene is possibly TRBD2 (5 bases). V lost 0 bases to trimming and J lost 7 bases, with 21 bases between them. Germline lookup yields CDR1 MNHEY and CDR2 SMNVEV (reference sequence). The length of the CDR3 is 17 residues. In DNA form, the CDR3 reads TGTGCCAGCAGTTTATCCCTCAGGAAAAGGACTTTGGGGACCCAGTACTTC. Translation gives CASSLSLRKRTLGTQYF.

The chain combines TRBV5-4 with TRBJ2-7; D is perhaps TRBD1 (5 bases). Looked up from germline, CDR1 is SGHNT and CDR2 is YYREEE (reference sequence). Trimming removed 4 bases at V and 6 bases at J, with 17 bases between. The CDR3 loop spans 14 amino acids. The DNA for the CDR3 is TGTGCCAGCAGCCCCGTGGCAGGGAACAGCGAGCAGTACTTC. This sequence encodes CASSPVAGNSEQYF. The full variable domain, its missing parts supplied by reference TRBV5-4 and TRBJ2-7, is ETGVTQSPTHLIKTRGQQVTLRCSSQSGHNTVSWYQQALGQGPQFIFQYYREEENGRGNFPPRFSGLQFPNYSSELNVNALELDDSALYLCASSPVAGNSEQYFGPGTRLTVT.

The V gene is TRBV11-2, the J gene TRBJ2-2; no firm D call. Germline CDR1 and CDR2: SGHAT and FQNNGV. There are 15 residues in the CDR3. Trimming stripped 5 bases from V and 1 base from J, with 11 bases between. The CDR3 is CASSPPTGNTGELFF. In nucleotides, the CDR3 is TGTGCCAGCAGCCCCCCGACTGGGAACACCGGGGAGCTGTTTTTT.

The chain carries TRBV29-1 and TRBJ2-1; 13 nucleotides match TRBD2. With V trimmed by 6 bases and J by 8 bases, 13 bases remained unmatched. Germline CDR1 and CDR2: SQVTM and ANQGSEA. There are 16 residues in the CDR3. CDR3 sequence reads: CSVDGLAGVTIDEQFF. CDR3 bases: TGCAGCGTAGACGGACTAGCGGGAGTAACTATTGATGAGCAGTTCTTC.